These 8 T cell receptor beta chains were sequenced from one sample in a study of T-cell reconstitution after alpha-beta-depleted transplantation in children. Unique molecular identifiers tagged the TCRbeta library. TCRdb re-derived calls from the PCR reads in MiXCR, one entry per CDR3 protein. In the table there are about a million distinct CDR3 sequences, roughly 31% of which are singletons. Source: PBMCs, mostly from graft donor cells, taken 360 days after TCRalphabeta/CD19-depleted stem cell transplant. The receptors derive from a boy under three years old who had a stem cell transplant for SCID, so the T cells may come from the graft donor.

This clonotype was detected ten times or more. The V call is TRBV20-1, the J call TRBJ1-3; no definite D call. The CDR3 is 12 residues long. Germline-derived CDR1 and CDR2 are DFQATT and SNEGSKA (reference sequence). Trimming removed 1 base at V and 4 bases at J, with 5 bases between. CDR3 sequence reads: CSARVQGNTIYF. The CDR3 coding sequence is TGCAGTGCTAGAGTACAGGGAAACACCATATATTTT.

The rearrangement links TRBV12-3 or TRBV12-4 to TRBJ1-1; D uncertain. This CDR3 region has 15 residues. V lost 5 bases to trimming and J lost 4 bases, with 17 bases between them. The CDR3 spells CASSPDPLGSTEAFF. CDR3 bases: TGTGCCAGCAGTCCGGATCCCCTTGGGAGCACTGAAGCTTTCTTT.

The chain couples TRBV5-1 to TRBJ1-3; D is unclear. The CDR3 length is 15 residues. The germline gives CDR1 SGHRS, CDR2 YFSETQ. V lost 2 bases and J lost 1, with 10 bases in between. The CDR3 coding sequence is TGCGCCAGCAGCTTTGTAGGTGAATCTGGAAACACCATATATTTT. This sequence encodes CASSFVGESGNTIYF. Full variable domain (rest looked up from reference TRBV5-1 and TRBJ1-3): KAGVTQTPRYLIKTRGQQVTLSCSPISGHRSVSWYQQTPGQGLQFLFEYFSETQRNKGNFPGRFSGRQFSNSRSEMNVSTLELGDSALYLCASSFVGESGNTIYFGEGSWLTVV.

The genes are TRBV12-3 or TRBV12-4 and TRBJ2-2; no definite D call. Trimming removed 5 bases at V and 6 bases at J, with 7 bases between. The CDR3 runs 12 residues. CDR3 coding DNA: TGTGCCAGCAGTGCCTTAGCCGGGGAGCTGTTTTTT. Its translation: CASSALAGELFF.

CDR3 loop: CSVVGDTQYF. The CDR3 coding sequence is TGCAGCGTTGTGGGAGATACGCAGTATTTT. The chain couples TRBV29-1 to TRBJ2-3, with D unresolved. Trimming removed 4 bases from V and 5 bases from J, with 4 bases in between. Germline values: CDR1 SQVTM, CDR2 ANQGSEA. The CDR3 contains 10 residues.

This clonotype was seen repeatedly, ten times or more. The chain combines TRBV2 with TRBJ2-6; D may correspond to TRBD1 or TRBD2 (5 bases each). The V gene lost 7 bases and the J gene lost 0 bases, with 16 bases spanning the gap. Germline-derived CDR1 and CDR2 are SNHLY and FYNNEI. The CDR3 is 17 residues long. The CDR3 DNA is TGTGCCAGCACCGAGGGGCAGGCATCCTCTGGGGCCAACGTCCTGACTTTC. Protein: CASTEGQASSGANVLTF.

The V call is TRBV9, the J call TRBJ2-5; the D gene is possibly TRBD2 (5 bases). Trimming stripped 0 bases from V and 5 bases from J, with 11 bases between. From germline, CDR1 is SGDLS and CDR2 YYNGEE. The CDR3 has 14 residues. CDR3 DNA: TGTGCCAGCAGCGTAGACACCCGAGGGGAGACCCAGTACTTC. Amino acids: CASSVDTRGETQYF.

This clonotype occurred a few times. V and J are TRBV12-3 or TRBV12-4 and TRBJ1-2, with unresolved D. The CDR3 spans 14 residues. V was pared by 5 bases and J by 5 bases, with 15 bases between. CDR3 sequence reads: CASSTGPLQYGYTF. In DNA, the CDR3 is TGTGCCAGCAGTACCGGGCCGCTGCAGTATGGCTACACCTTC.